This T cell receptor beta chain was profiled in a study of a mutant IDH1 vaccine in newly diagnosed glioma. Study overall: First vaccine doses came 4-6 weeks after radiotherapy alone, or with temozolomide cycles. Males made up 62.5% and females about 40% of treated patients, whose mean age was around 40 years. Previous treatment comprised radiotherapy, temozolomide, or both, mostly both.

Libraries were prepared by immunoSEQ multiplex PCR; TCRdb keeps only in-frame clonotypes and omits some of them. Here the sample spans tens of thousands of clones, roughly 78% being singletons. This clone has only a few counts. Its cognate antigen is unknown. The germline CDR1 and CDR2 sequences are SNHLY and FYNNEI. CDR3 length: 16 amino acids. The V and J ends lost 2 bases and 1 base, in that order; junction bases with no gene match: 6. The time point was: week 35, safety follow-up. The study gave 300 ug of mutant IDH1 20-mer peptide per vaccine dose, with topical imiquimod. Points from the study as a whole: There were vaccine-induced immune responses in just under 95% of the patients.

The rearrangement links TRBV2 to TRBJ2-3; 7 nucleotides match TRBD2. The sequence was obtained from a woman aged 35 to 49 with glioma. The sequencing here drew on PBMCs, taken from a glioma patient whose treatment included an IDH1 peptide vaccine. The CDR3 spells CASSEMASGGTDTQYF. The CDR3 nucleotides are TGTGCCAGCAGTGAAATGGCCAGCGGGGGCACAGATACGCAGTATTTT.